This T cell receptor beta chain was sequenced during a study of CD8 T cells in Susac syndrome. Study conclusions and caveats: The authors acknowledged that their TCR sequencing and HLA analysis involved a relatively small number of individuals.

In the case of this clonotype: Its cognate antigen is unknown.

The sequenced target, TCR beta, came from blood CD8+ and CD4+ T cells. In the multiple sclerosis control group, patients were treatment-naive and had stable or active relapsing-remitting disease. The V end was cut by 5 bases, the J end by 9 bases, with 17 bases between. CDR3 length: 14 residues. From germline, CDR1 is ENHRY and CDR2 SYGVKD. With random hexamers, reverse transcription was performed on about 0.5 to 1 ug of RNA. The amplification used immunoSEQ multiplex PCR on TCR beta CDR3; it spanned 54 Vbeta and 13 Jbeta. TCRdb reanalysed the immunoSEQ multiplex PCR reads using MiXCR and keeps one entry per CDR3 protein. The sample yields around 200,000 distinct CDR3 sequences, roughly 94% seen once.

Sequencing was performed on CD4+ T cells from PBMCs. This sequence originates from a human donor with multiple sclerosis. The chain links TRBV10-3 to TRBJ2-1; TRBD1 is a possible D gene (6 bases). The CDR3 DNA sequence: TGTGCCATCAGTTCGAGACACGTGGACAGTGAGCAGTTCTTC. It codes for CAISSRHVDSEQFF.